The T cell receptor (beta chain) described here comes from a study of response to subunit inactivated influenza vaccine. J gave up 8 bases and V 4 bases, and 13 bases lay outside the gene matches. The CDR3 has 15 residues. Germline values: CDR1 SGHRS, CDR2 YFSETQ. TCRdb analysed the RT-PCR reads with MiXCR anew, one entry per CDR3 protein. The table has 500,000 or so distinct CDR3 sequences, 10% to 11% seen once. General study findings and limits: Each seasonal flu vaccination may recruit only limited new T cells, authors suggested.

This clonotype was recorded at least ten times. Its cognate antigen is unknown. This TCR was sampled from a man aged 50-59 years who received an inactivated influenza vaccine. The chain couples TRBV5-1 to TRBJ1-2, with 8 bases aligning to TRBD1. The sequencing here drew on PBMCs from blood, taken about 6 weeks after vaccination. The CDR3 bases are TGCGCCAGCAGCGGGGACAGGCCCGATGTTTTGGGCTACACCTTC. Its translation: CASSGDRPDVLGYTF.